Described below is a single T cell receptor beta chain sequence and its context. Antigen: not known. The data are from a study of T cells in narcolepsy. Study details: Donors had narcolepsy type 1 or type 2, or were healthy controls. The study's findings and limits: Same-patient CSF and blood CD4+ T cell clonotypes included HCRT-specific and TRIB2-specific autoreactive ones. In some patient and control memory CD4+ samples, autoreactive clones were absent. Reportedly, autoreactive clonotypes were serially detected in patients' blood but not controls'.

The CDR3 totals 15 residues. V was clipped by 7 bases and J by 0 bases, with 13 bases between them. Germline loops: CDR1 MDHEN, CDR2 SYDVKM. Clones were read by immunoSEQ multiplex PCR, and TCRdb kept only the in-frame ones, dropping some. This table holds tens of thousands of clones, 82% found once. Sequenced: CD45RA- memory CD4+ T cells from PBMCs. The chain carries TRBV28 and TRBJ1-5; D is unclear. This TCR came from a human donor with narcolepsy. CDR3 nucleotide sequence: TGTGCCAGCAAAGGTTGGGGAGGTAGCAATCAGCCCCAGCATTTT. Its translation is CASKGWGGSNQPQHF.